The entry that follows covers one T cell receptor (beta chain) sequence. Its antigen is unknown. This entry comes from a study of cytomegalovirus exposure and HLA in healthy donors. General study findings and limits: Excluded were some V segments that proved indistinguishable, including TRBV6-2 and TRBV6-3. Researchers had no immune exposure information except CMV serostatus available. In a later analysis, productive TCRs from donors in an Asian-associated ancestry cluster reportedly carried fewer N-insertions than the cohort mean.

13 Jbeta primers and 60 Vbeta primers were used for the PCR. Assay used: immunoSEQ multiplex PCR; TCRdb lists only in-frame clones, some missing. The table lists 250,000 to 350,000 clones, just over 85% of them singletons. CDR1 and CDR2 from the germline V gene are MDHEN and SYDVKM. CDR3 size: 15 residues. Trimming shortened V by 6 bases and J by 7 bases, and 22 bases separated the two germline ends. Sample: PBMCs. This clonotype originated in a man aged 40-50 years in good health and CMV-seropositive. The chain combines TRBV28 with TRBJ2-7, with D tentatively TRBD2 (5 bases). CDR3 amino acids: CASSKTPVRGREQYF. In DNA form, the CDR3 reads TGTGCCAGCAGCAAAACACCCGTTCGAGGGAGAGAGCAGTACTTC. The variable domain in full, with the rest retrieved from reference TRBV28 and TRBJ2-7, is DVKVTQSSRYLVKRTGEKVFLECVQDMDHENMFWYRQDPGLGLRLIYFSYDVKMKEKGDIPEGYSVSREKKERFSLILESASTNQTSMYLCASSKTPVRGREQYFGPGTRLTVT.